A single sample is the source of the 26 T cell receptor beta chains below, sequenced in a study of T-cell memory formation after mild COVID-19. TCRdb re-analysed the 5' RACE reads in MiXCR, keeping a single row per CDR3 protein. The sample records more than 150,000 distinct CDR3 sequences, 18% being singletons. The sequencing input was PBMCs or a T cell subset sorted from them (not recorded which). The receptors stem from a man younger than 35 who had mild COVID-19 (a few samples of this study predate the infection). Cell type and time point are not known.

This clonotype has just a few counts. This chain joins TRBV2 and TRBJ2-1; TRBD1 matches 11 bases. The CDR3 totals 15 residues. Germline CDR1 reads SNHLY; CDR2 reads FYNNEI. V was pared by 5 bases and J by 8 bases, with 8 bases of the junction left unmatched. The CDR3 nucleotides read TGTGCCAGCAGTAGGGACAGGGGGTTTAAGGATGAGCAGTTCTTC. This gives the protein CASSRDRGFKDEQFF.

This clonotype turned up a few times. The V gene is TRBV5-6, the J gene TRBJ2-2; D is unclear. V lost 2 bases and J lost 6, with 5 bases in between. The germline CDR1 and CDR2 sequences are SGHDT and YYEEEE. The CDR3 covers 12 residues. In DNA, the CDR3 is TGTGCCAGCAGCTTTTTGCCCGGGGAGCTGTTTTTT. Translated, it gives CASSFLPGELFF.

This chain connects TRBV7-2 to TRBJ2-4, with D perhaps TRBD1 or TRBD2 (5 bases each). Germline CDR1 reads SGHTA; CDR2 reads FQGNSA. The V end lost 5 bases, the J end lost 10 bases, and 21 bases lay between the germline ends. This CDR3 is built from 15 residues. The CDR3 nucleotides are TGTGCCAGCAGCCCCCACGGGACGGACCTAGGGATTCAGTACTTC. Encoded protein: CASSPHGTDLGIQYF.

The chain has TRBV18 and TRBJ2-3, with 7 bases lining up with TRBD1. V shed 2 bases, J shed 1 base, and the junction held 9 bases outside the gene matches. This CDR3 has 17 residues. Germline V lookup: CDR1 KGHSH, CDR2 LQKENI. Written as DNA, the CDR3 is TGTGCCAGCTCACCAAGGGACAGCTCTAGGCGCACAGATACGCAGTATTTT. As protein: CASSPRDSSRRTDTQYF. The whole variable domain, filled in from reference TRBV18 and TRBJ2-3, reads NAGVMQNPRHLVRRRGQEARLRCSPMKGHSHVYWYRQLPEEGLKFMVYLQKENIIDESGMPKERFSAEFPKEGPSILRIQQVVRGDSAAYFCASSPRDSSRRTDTQYFGPGTRLTVL.

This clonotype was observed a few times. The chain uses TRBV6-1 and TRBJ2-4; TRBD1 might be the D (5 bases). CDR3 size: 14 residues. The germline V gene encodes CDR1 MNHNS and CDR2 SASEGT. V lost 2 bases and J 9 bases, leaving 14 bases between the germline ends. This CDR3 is CASSEMTAGFIQYF. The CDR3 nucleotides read TGTGCCAGCAGTGAAATGACGGCAGGGTTCATTCAGTACTTC.

CDR3 sequence: CASSDWAGILTGELFF. The CDR3, as DNA: TGTGCCAGCAGTGATTGGGCTGGGATCCTAACCGGGGAGCTGTTTTTT. The chain uses TRBV6-1 and TRBJ2-2; unclear D gene. The CDR3 runs to 16 residues. Trimming pared 3 bases from V and 5 bases from J, leaving 16 bases between. Per germline, CDR1 MNHNS and CDR2 SASEGT.

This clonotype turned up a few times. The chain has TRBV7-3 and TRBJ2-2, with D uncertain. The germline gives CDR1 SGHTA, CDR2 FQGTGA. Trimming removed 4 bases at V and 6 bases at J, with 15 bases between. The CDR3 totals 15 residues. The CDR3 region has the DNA TGTGCCAGCAGCTCCCCGTCAACAGCTTCCGGGGAGCTGTTTTTT. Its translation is CASSSPSTASGELFF.

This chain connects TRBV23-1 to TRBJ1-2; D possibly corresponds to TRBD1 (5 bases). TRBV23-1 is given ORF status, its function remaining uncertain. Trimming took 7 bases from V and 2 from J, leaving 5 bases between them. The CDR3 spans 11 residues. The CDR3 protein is CASTGNYGYTF. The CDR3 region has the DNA TGCGCCAGCACAGGGAACTATGGCTACACCTTC.

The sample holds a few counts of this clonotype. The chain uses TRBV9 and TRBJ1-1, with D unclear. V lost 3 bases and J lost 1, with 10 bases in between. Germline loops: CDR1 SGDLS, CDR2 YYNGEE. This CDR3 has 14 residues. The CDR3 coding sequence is TGTGCCAGCAGCGCCGCGGCGGGGAACACTGAAGCTTTCTTT. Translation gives CASSAAAGNTEAFF.

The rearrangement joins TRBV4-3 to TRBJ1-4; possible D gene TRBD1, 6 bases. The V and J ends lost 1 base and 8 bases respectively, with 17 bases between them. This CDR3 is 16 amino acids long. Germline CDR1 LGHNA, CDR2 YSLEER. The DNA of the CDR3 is TGCGCCAGCAGCCAAGGCCACAGGGACGTTAGGGAAAAACTGTTTTTT. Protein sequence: CASSQGHRDVREKLFF.

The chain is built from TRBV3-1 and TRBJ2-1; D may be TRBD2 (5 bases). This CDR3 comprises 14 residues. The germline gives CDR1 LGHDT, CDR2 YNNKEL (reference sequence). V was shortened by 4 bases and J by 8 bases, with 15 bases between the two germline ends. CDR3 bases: TGTGCCAGCAGCCCTTACGGGGTGCGCGATGAGCAGTTCTTC. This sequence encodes CASSPYGVRDEQFF.

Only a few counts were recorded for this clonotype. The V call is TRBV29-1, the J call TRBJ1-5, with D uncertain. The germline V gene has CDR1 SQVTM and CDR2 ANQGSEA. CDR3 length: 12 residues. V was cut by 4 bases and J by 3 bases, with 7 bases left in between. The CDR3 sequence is CSVGTYNQPQHF. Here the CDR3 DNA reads TGCAGCGTTGGTACCTACAATCAGCCCCAGCATTTT.

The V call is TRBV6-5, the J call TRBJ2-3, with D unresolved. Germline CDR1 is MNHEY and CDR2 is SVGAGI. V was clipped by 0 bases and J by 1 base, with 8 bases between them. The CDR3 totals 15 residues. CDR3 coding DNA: TGTGCCAGCAGTTACTCGAGCACTGGCACAGATACGCAGTATTTT. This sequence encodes CASSYSSTGTDTQYF.

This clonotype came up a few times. CDR3 residues: CASRRTARTQYF. DNA of the CDR3: TGTGCCAGCAGGCGGACAGCGAGGACGCAGTATTTT. The genes are TRBV12-3 or TRBV12-4 and TRBJ2-3, with TRBD1 as a possible D gene (6 bases). Trimming shortened V by 6 bases and J by 9 bases, and 13 bases separated the two germline ends. The CDR3 extends over 12 amino acids.

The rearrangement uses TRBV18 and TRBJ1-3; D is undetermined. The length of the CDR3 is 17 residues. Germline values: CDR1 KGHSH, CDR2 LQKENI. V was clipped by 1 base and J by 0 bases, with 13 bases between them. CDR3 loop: CASSPQVGRSSGNTIYF. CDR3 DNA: TGTGCCAGCTCACCACAAGTAGGCCGTAGCTCTGGAAACACCATATATTTT.

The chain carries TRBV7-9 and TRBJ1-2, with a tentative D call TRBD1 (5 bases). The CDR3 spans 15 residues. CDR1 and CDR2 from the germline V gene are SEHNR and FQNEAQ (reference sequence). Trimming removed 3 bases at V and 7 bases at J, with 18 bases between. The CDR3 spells CASSLVPPAGAGYTF. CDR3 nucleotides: TGTGCCAGCAGCTTGGTTCCCCCGGCCGGGGCTGGCTACACCTTC. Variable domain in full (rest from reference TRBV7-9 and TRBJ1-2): DTGVSQNPRHKITKRGQNVTFRCDPISEHNRLYWYRQTLGQGPEFLTYFQNEAQLEKSRLLSDRFSAERPKGSFSTLEIQRTEQGDSAMYLCASSLVPPAGAGYTFGSGTRLTVV.

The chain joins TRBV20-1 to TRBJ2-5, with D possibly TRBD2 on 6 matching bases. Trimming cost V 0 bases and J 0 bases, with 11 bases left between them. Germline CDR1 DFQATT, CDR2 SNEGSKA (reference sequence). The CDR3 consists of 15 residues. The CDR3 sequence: CSARDPQRDQETQYF. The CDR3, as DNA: TGCAGTGCTAGAGATCCCCAGCGGGACCAAGAGACCCAGTACTTC.

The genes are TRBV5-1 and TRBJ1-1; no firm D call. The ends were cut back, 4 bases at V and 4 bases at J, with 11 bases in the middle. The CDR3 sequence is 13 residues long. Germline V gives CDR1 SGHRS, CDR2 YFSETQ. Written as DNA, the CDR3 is TGCGCCAGCAGCGTGCCGGAGGGCACTGAAGCTTTCTTT. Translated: CASSVPEGTEAFF.

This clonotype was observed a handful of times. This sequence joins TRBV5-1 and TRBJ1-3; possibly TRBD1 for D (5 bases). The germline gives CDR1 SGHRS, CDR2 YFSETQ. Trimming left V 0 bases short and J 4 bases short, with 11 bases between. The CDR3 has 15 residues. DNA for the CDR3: TGCGCCAGCAGCTTGGATCCAGGGCTAGGAAACACCATATATTTT. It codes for CASSLDPGLGNTIYF. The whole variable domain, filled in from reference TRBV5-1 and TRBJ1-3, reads KAGVTQTPRYLIKTRGQQVTLSCSPISGHRSVSWYQQTPGQGLQFLFEYFSETQRNKGNFPGRFSGRQFSNSRSEMNVSTLELGDSALYLCASSLDPGLGNTIYFGEGSWLTVV.

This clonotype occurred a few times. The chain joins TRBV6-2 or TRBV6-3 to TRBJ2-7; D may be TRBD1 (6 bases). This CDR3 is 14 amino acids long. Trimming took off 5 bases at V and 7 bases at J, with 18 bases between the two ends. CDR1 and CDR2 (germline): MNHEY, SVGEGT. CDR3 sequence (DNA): TGTGCCAGCAGTCCCCGGACAGAGAAGGGGGAGCAGTACGTC. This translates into CASSPRTEKGEQYV.

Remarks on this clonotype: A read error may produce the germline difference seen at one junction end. CDR3 in DNA: TGTGCTAGCAGCCCTCAACAGGGTAGCACTGAAGCTTTCTTT. Translated, it gives CASSPQQGSTEAFF. The rearrangement joins TRBV7-7 to TRBJ1-1, with a weak D call TRBD1 (6 bases). Germline CDR1 reads SSHAT; CDR2 reads FNYEAQ (reference sequence). The length of the CDR3 is 14 residues.

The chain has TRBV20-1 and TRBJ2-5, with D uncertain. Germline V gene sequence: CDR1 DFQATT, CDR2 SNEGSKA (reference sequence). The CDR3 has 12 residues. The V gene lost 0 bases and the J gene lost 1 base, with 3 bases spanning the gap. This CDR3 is CSARDLQETQYF. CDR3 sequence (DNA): TGCAGTGCTAGAGATCTCCAAGAGACCCAGTACTTC.

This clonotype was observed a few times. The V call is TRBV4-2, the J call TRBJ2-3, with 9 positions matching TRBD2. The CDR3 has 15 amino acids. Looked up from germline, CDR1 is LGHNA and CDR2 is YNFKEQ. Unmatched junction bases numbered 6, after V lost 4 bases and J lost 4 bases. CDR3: CASSPASGGSDTQYF. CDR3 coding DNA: TGTGCCAGCAGCCCGGCGAGCGGGGGGTCAGATACGCAGTATTTT.

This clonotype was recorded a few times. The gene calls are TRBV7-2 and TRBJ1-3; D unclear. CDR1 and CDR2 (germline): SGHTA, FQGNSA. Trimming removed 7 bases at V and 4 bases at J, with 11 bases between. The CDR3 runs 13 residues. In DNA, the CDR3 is TGTGCCAGCACCTCTATTGCCGGAAACACCATATATTTT. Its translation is CASTSIAGNTIYF. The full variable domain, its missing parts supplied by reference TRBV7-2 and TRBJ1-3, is GAGVSQSPSNKVTEKGKDVELRCDPISGHTALYWYRQSLGQGLEFLIYFQGNSAPDKSGLPSDRFSAERTGGSVSTLTIQRTQQEDSAVYLCASTSIAGNTIYFGEGSWLTVV.

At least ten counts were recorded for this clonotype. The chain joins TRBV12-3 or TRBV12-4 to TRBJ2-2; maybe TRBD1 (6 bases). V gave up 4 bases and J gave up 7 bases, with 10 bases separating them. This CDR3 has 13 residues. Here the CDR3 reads CASSSQGIGELFF. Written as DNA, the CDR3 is TGTGCCAGCAGTTCTCAGGGGATCGGGGAGCTGTTTTTT.

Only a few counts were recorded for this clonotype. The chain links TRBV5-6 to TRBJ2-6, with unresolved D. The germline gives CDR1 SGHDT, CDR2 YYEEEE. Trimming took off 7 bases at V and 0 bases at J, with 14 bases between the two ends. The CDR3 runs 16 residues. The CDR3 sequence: CASSILRFSGANVLTF. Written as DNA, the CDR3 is TGTGCCAGCTCCATTCTCCGCTTCTCTGGGGCCAACGTCCTGACTTTC.